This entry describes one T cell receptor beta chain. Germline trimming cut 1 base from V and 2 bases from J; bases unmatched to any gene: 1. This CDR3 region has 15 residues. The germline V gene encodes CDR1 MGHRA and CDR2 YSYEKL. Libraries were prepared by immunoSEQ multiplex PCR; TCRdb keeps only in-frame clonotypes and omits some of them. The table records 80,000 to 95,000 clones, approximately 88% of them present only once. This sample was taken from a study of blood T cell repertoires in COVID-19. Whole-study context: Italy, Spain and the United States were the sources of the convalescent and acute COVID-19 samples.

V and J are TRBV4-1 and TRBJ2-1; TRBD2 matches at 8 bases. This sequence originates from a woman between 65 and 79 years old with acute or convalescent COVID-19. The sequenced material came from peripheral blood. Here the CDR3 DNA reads TGCGCCAGCAGCCAAGCGGGGGGGCCCTACAATGAGCAGTTCTTC. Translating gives CASSQAGGPYNEQFF.